The 23 T cell receptor beta chains below were found in one sample sequenced in a study of cytotoxic CD8 clonotypes in ibrutinib-treated CLL. Clones were read by immunoSEQ multiplex PCR, and TCRdb kept only the in-frame ones, dropping some. The table has 35,000 to 55,000 clones, around 73% seen once. The source was PBMCs, collected after 12 months of ibrutinib treatment. These receptors came from a human donor with chronic lymphocytic leukemia.

The rearrangement uses TRBV5-6 and TRBJ1-1; D is unclear. CDR1 and CDR2 from the germline V gene are SGHDT and YYEEEE. This CDR3 spans 15 amino acids. V was shortened by 4 bases and J by 11 bases, with 24 bases between the two germline ends. CDR3: CASSLNTVTRIVAFF. CDR3 DNA: TGTGCCAGCAGCCTCAACACGGTGACGAGGATCGTGGCTTTCTTT.

The chain carries TRBV5-1 and TRBJ2-6; tentatively, D is TRBD1 (6 bases). This CDR3 region has 17 residues. V lost 1 base, J lost 0 bases, and 11 bases lay in between. Germline CDR1 and CDR2: SGHRS and YFSETQ. In DNA form, the CDR3 reads TGCGCCAGCAGCTTGATCTCAGGGGCCTCTGGGGCCAACGTCCTGACTTTC. Protein: CASSLISGASGANVLTF.

This clone was seen only a few times. The genes are TRBV29-1 and TRBJ1-1; D is unclear. The CDR3 loop spans 14 amino acids. Germline V gives CDR1 SQVTM, CDR2 ANQGSEA. The V and J ends lost 0 bases and 2 bases respectively, with 10 bases between them. The CDR3 DNA is TGCAGCGTTGAAGAATGGACTTCTAACACTGAAGCTTTCTTT. It translates to CSVEEWTSNTEAFF.

There are a few counts of this clone. The J gene is TRBJ2-1, the V gene TRBV30; 7 nucleotides align to TRBD1. V dropped 3 bases and J dropped 10; count of bases not matched to a gene: 6. The CDR3 extends over 12 amino acids. The V gene's germline CDR1 is GTSNPN and CDR2 SVGIG (reference sequence). DNA of the CDR3: TGTGCCTGGAGGCAGAAAGGGGGCGAGCAGTTCTTC. Protein: CAWRQKGGEQFF.

CDR3 in DNA: TGTGCCAGCAGCTTAAGGGGGTTGGATTCACCCCTCCACTTT. The encoded protein is CASSLRGLDSPLHF. This chain uses TRBV7-3 with TRBJ1-6; a possible D gene is TRBD1 (5 bases). Trimming took 1 base from V and 8 from J, leaving 9 bases between them. This CDR3 contains 14 residues. The germline CDR1 and CDR2 sequences are SGHTA and FQGTGA.

This chain connects TRBV5-6 to TRBJ1-5; TRBD1 agrees at 8 bases. V lost 0 bases to trimming and J lost 9 bases; unmatched junction nucleotides: 5. Per the germline V gene, CDR1 is SGHDT and CDR2 is YYEEEE. The CDR3 is made up of 14 amino acids. Here the CDR3 DNA reads TGTGCCAGCAGCTTGGCGGCAGGGGGCGGGCCCCAGCATTTT. It encodes CASSLAAGGGPQHF.

In its sample, this clone was seen a few times. This chain joins TRBV5-1 and TRBJ2-4; D possibly corresponds to TRBD2 (6 bases). This CDR3 is built from 14 residues. Germline assignment: CDR1 SGHRS and CDR2 YFSETQ. Trimming removed 2 bases at V and 8 bases at J, with 14 bases between. The CDR3 sequence is CASSLTGLFDIQYF. The DNA for the CDR3 is TGCGCCAGCAGCTTAACGGGACTCTTTGACATTCAGTACTTC.

This chain uses TRBV5-1 with TRBJ2-3; 10 positions match TRBD2. Germline lookup yields CDR1 SGHRS and CDR2 YFSETQ. The CDR3 loop spans 16 amino acids. Trimming removed 4 bases from V and 2 bases from J; junction bases left unmatched: 7. The CDR3 DNA reads as TGCGCCAGCAGCCCACTTAGCGGGGGGACCACAGATACGCAGTATTTT. The encoded protein is CASSPLSGGTTDTQYF.

This clone was counted only a few times. This chain joins TRBV2 and TRBJ2-5; unclear D gene. Trimming stripped 5 bases from V and 4 bases from J, with 8 bases between. The germline gives CDR1 SNHLY, CDR2 FYNNEI. The CDR3 has 12 amino acids. The CDR3 loop is CASSWVGETQYF. The CDR3, as DNA: TGTGCCAGCAGTTGGGTAGGAGAGACCCAGTACTTC.

The chain joins TRBV7-9 to TRBJ2-3; 11 positions agree with TRBD1. The length of the CDR3 is 14 residues. The germline gives CDR1 SEHNR, CDR2 FQNEAQ (reference sequence). Losses at the gene ends were 5 bases for V and 6 bases for J; bases not matched to a gene: 4. This chain's CDR3 is CASSQRDRGDTQYF. Written as DNA, the CDR3 is TGTGCCAGCAGCCAGCGGGACAGGGGGGATACGCAGTATTTT.

This clone came up a few times. DNA of the CDR3: TGTGCCAGCTCCAACAGGTACAATGAGCAGTTCTTC. Translating gives CASSNRYNEQFF. V usage is TRBV27 and J usage is TRBJ2-1, with a possible D match to TRBD1 (5 bases). The CDR3 spans 12 residues. CDR1 MNHEY and CDR2 SMNVEV come from the germline V gene (reference sequence). V dropped 8 bases and J dropped 4 bases, with 9 bases sitting between them.

This rearrangement joins TRBV7-9 to TRBJ2-3; D may be TRBD1 (5 bases). Germline V gives CDR1 SEHNR, CDR2 FQNEAQ (reference sequence). This CDR3 region has 13 residues. Deletions cut 5 bases from V and 2 bases from J, with 8 bases between. This CDR3 is CASSQGFTDTQYF. In DNA, the CDR3 is TGTGCCAGCAGCCAGGGCTTCACAGATACGCAGTATTTT.

The chain recombines TRBV11-1 with TRBJ2-7; TRBD2 might be the D (6 bases). This CDR3 contains 16 residues. Germline-derived CDR1 and CDR2 are SGHAT and FQDESV (reference sequence). V lost 6 bases to trimming and J lost 5 bases, with 23 bases between them. The chain's CDR3 is CASSILASGSRDEQYF. DNA of the CDR3: TGTGCCAGCAGTATACTCGCCAGCGGGTCGAGAGACGAGCAGTACTTC.

Only one count was recorded for this clone. The chain joins TRBV6-5 to TRBJ2-7; TRBD1 matches at 10 bases. V lost 3 bases, J lost 4 bases, and 3 bases stayed unmatched. The CDR3 sequence is 14 residues long. The germline gives CDR1 MNHEY, CDR2 SVGAGI. The CDR3 loop reads CASSYGTGDYEQYF. CDR3 DNA sequence: TGTGCCAGCAGTTATGGGACAGGGGATTACGAGCAGTACTTC.

This clone was counted once. The chain links TRBV5-4 to TRBJ2-5; TRBD1 aligns across 7 bases. Germline V gene data show CDR1 as SGHNT and CDR2 as YYREEE (reference sequence). Trimming took 2 bases from V and 0 from J; bases not matched to a gene: 4. This CDR3 has 15 amino acids. The CDR3 protein is CASSLQGKHQETQYF. Here the CDR3 DNA reads TGTGCCAGCAGCTTACAGGGGAAACACCAAGAGACCCAGTACTTC.

In its sample, this clone was seen once. The V and J genes are TRBV28 and TRBJ1-2; 7 bases line up with TRBD1. There are 15 residues in the CDR3. Losses at the gene ends were 6 bases for V and 4 bases for J; bases not matched to a gene: 11. Looked up from germline, CDR1 is MDHEN and CDR2 is SYDVKM. CDR3 region: CASSFRRQGFYGYTF. CDR3 DNA sequence: TGTGCCAGCAGCTTCCGGAGACAGGGCTTCTATGGCTACACCTTC.

This chain links TRBV30 with TRBJ1-6; no definite D call. The CDR3 covers 17 residues. Trimming took off 3 bases at V and 0 bases at J, with 15 bases between the two ends. The V gene's germline CDR1 is GTSNPN and CDR2 SVGIG (reference sequence). CDR3 amino acids: CAWSTEGKSSYNSPLHF. As DNA, the CDR3 is TGTGCCTGGAGCACCGAAGGGAAGAGCTCCTATAATTCACCCCTCCACTTT.

This clone has more than one count but fewer than ten. The chain carries TRBV5-1 and TRBJ1-2, with a possible D match to TRBD1 (5 bases). Germline V lookup: CDR1 SGHRS, CDR2 YFSETQ. The V end was cut by 0 bases, the J end by 7 bases, with 19 bases between. CDR3 size: 16 residues. CDR3 coding DNA: TGCGCCAGCAGCTTGGAGGGAGGCAGGGTAGCGAGTGGCTACACCTTC. Translation: CASSLEGGRVASGYTF.

The chain combines TRBV10-1 with TRBJ2-7; 8 positions agree with TRBD1. CDR1 is WNHNN and CDR2 is SYGVQD in the germline V gene (reference sequence). V shed 3 bases, J shed 3 bases, and the junction held 7 bases outside the gene matches. CDR3 length: 15 residues. CDR3 sequence reads: CASSDTGQGFYEQYF. The CDR3 DNA reads TGCGCCAGCAGTGACACCGGACAGGGATTCTACGAGCAGTACTTC.

The rearrangement links TRBV19 to TRBJ2-7; perhaps TRBD1 as D (5 bases). The germline gives CDR1 LNHDA, CDR2 SQIVND (reference sequence). Trimming left V 5 bases short and J 2 bases short, with 10 bases between. CDR3 length: 13 residues. CDR3 in DNA: TGTGCCAGTAGTGGTCAGGGTACCTACGAGCAGTACTTC. Translated, it gives CASSGQGTYEQYF.

The chain recombines TRBV6-1 with TRBJ2-7; possibly TRBD1 for D (5 bases). The germline V and J ends were trimmed by 11 bases and 0 bases, with 11 bases remaining between them. This CDR3 spans 12 amino acids. CDR1 MNHNS and CDR2 SASEGT come from the germline V gene. The CDR3 region has the DNA TGTGCCGGCCGCCAGGGCTCCTACGAGCAGTACTTC. Amino acid sequence: CAGRQGSYEQYF.

This clone was picked up one time. The chain joins TRBV6-6 to TRBJ1-1, with D possibly TRBD1 on 6 matching bases. This CDR3 is 14 amino acids long. The V end lost 6 bases, the J end lost 2 bases, and 13 bases lay between the germline ends. CDR1 MNHNY and CDR2 SVGAGI come from the germline V gene (reference sequence). In DNA form, the CDR3 reads TGTGCCAGCAGCCCCAGGGGCCTAAACACTGAAGCTTTCTTT. This gives the protein CASSPRGLNTEAFF.

The CDR3 is CASSVQGNPLHF. CDR3 nucleotides: TGTGCCAGCAGCGTCCAGGGTAATCCCCTCCACTTT. This rearrangement joins TRBV9 to TRBJ1-6; perhaps TRBD1 as D (5 bases). CDR3 length: 12 residues. From germline, CDR1 is SGDLS and CDR2 YYNGEE. V was shortened by 2 bases and J by 13 bases, with 10 bases between the two germline ends.